Shown below are 13 T cell receptor beta chains from a single sample sequenced in a study of blood T cell repertoires in COVID-19. Sequenced by immunoSEQ multiplex PCR; TCRdb stores in-frame clones only, minus some. The sample includes some 150,000 clones, more than 75% of them seen just once. The source material was PBMCs or T cells enriched from blood (not recorded which). The receptors shown here come from a woman aged 25 to 39 with acute COVID-19.

The chain employs TRBV5-8 and TRBJ2-3; D might be TRBD2 (6 bases). Germline V gene data show CDR1 as SGHTS and CDR2 as YDEGEE. The CDR3 loop spans 15 amino acids. The V end was cut by 4 bases, the J end by 7 bases, with 19 bases between. The CDR3 DNA reads TGTGCCAGCAGCCGGGGACTTGGTTCAGGAAATACGCAGTATTTT. It encodes CASSRGLGSGNTQYF. The full variable domain, completed using reference TRBV5-8 and TRBJ2-3, is EAGVTQSPTHLIKTRGQQATLRCSPISGHTSVYWYQQALGLGLQFLLWYDEGEERNRGNFPPRFSGRQFPNYSSELNVNALELEDSALYLCASSRGLGSGNTQYFGPGTRLTVL.

The chain combines TRBV30 with TRBJ2-7, with D possibly TRBD2 on 6 matching bases. The germline gives CDR1 GTSNPN, CDR2 SVGIG (reference sequence). Trimming removed 2 bases from V and 2 bases from J, with 13 bases in between. CDR3 size: 14 residues. In nucleotides, the CDR3 is TGTGCCTGGAGTCCCTATAGCGGTGCCTACGAGCAGTACTTC. As protein: CAWSPYSGAYEQYF.

The chain uses TRBV5-1 and TRBJ2-1; 9 bases align to TRBD2. The germline V gene encodes CDR1 SGHRS and CDR2 YFSETQ. With 0 bases clipped from V and 8 bases from J, the junction kept 12 bases outside the gene matches. This CDR3 contains 17 residues. The CDR3 DNA sequence: TGCGCCAGCAGCTTGGTGGCCGCGGGAGGGCCGTTGGATGAGCAGTTCTTC. This translates into CASSLVAAGGPLDEQFF.

This sequence joins TRBV19 and TRBJ2-1; the D gene is possibly TRBD2 (5 bases). CDR3 length: 15 amino acids. Trimming removed 2 bases from V and 2 bases from J, with 10 bases in between. The germline V gene has CDR1 LNHDA and CDR2 SQIVND (reference sequence). Here the CDR3 reads CASSISREPYNEQFF. In DNA, the CDR3 is TGTGCCAGTAGTATAAGTAGGGAGCCCTACAATGAGCAGTTCTTC.

Comments on this clone: A read error may produce the germline difference seen at one junction end. The V and J genes are TRBV6-1 and TRBJ1-4; tentatively, D is TRBD1 (6 bases). The CDR3 loop spans 19 amino acids. Looked up from germline, CDR1 is MNHNS and CDR2 is SASEGT. The CDR3 sequence: CASSKATGPESGTNEKLFF. CDR3 sequence (DNA): TGTGCCAGCAGTAAAGCAACAGGGCCGGAATCTGGAACTAATGAAAAACTGTTTTTT.

The chain uses TRBV5-1 and TRBJ1-4, with 8 bases that match TRBD1. The germline gives CDR1 SGHRS, CDR2 YFSETQ. V lost 4 bases and J lost 14; bases outside the gene matches: 10. This CDR3 is built from 13 residues. The CDR3 DNA is TGCGCCAGCAGCCCAGACAGGGGAACGTCGCTGTTTTTT. Its translation: CASSPDRGTSLFF.

This sequence joins TRBV7-2 and TRBJ1-2; D is ambiguous. V gave up 0 bases and J gave up 3 bases, with 8 bases separating them. The length of the CDR3 is 14 residues. Germline loops: CDR1 SGHTA, CDR2 FQGNSA. This CDR3 is CASSLAGGDYGYTF. The CDR3 DNA reads TGTGCCAGCAGCTTAGCCGGAGGCGACTATGGCTACACCTTC.

The J gene is TRBJ2-3, the V gene TRBV30, with 7 bases lining up with TRBD1. With V trimmed by 2 bases and J by 0 bases, 5 bases remained unmatched. The CDR3 length is 15 residues. Per germline, CDR1 GTSNPN and CDR2 SVGIG (reference sequence). The CDR3 DNA is TGTGCCTGGAGTTTAGGACAGGCCAGCACAGATACGCAGTATTTT. Amino acids: CAWSLGQASTDTQYF.

This clone was seen a single time. The chain links TRBV6-2 or TRBV6-3 to TRBJ2-2, with 8 bases matching TRBD2. This CDR3 is 17 amino acids long. The V gene end was trimmed by 2 bases and the J gene end by 6 bases; junction bases not matched to a gene: 11. CDR1 MNHEY and CDR2 SVGEGT come from the germline V gene. DNA of the CDR3: TGTGCCAGCAGTTACGCCACCGGGACTAGTTTAGCCGGGGAGCTGTTTTTT. This sequence encodes CASSYATGTSLAGELFF.

This chain joins TRBV29-1 and TRBJ2-1; TRBD2 matches at 7 bases. CDR1 and CDR2 (germline): SQVTM, ANQGSEA. CDR3 length equals 14 residues. J gave up 4 bases and V 7 bases, and 10 bases lay outside the gene matches. CDR3 coding DNA: TGCAGCGCTGTGACTAGCCGGACATACAATGAGCAGTTCTTC. Amino acids: CSAVTSRTYNEQFF.

This clone was seen just once. The V gene is TRBV19, the J gene TRBJ1-1; D may be TRBD1 (6 bases). Germline V gene data show CDR1 as LNHDA and CDR2 as SQIVND (reference sequence). Trimming left V 0 bases short and J 6 bases short, with 20 bases between. The CDR3 has 17 residues. The CDR3 region is CASSIDLLRGYNAEAFF. The CDR3 region has the DNA TGTGCCAGTAGTATAGATCTATTGAGGGGGTACAACGCTGAAGCTTTCTTT. Variable domain in full (rest from reference TRBV19 and TRBJ1-1): DGGITQSPKYLFRKEGQNVTLSCEQNLNHDAMYWYRQDPGQGLRLIYYSQIVNDFQKGDIAEGYSVSREKKESFPLTVTSAQKNPTAFYLCASSIDLLRGYNAEAFFGQGTRLTVV.

J is TRBJ2-7 and V is TRBV28; 13 bases align to TRBD2. CDR3 length equals 16 residues. Germline V gene data show CDR1 as MDHEN and CDR2 as SYDVKM. J lost 3 bases, V lost 6 bases, and 8 bases had no gene match. The CDR3 region has the DNA TGTGCCAGCAGGGGCGGGACTAGCGGGACGTTCTACGAGCAGTACTTC. Translated, it gives CASRGGTSGTFYEQYF. The complete variable domain, with remaining parts taken from reference TRBV28 and TRBJ2-7, reads DVKVTQSSRYLVKRTGEKVFLECVQDMDHENMFWYRQDPGLGLRLIYFSYDVKMKEKGDIPEGYSVSREKKERFSLILESASTNQTSMYLCASRGGTSGTFYEQYFGPGTRLTVT.

This clone was found once. The V and J genes are TRBV24-1 and TRBJ2-5; D might be TRBD1 (6 bases). This CDR3 comprises 12 residues. Trimming took off 10 bases at V and 0 bases at J, with 8 bases between the two ends. Germline CDR1 KGHDR, CDR2 SFDVKD. CDR3 nucleotides: TGTGCCACTGCAGGGGACCAAGAGACCCAGTACTTC. Its translation: CATAGDQETQYF.